This TCR beta chain was sequenced in a study of blood T cell repertoires in COVID-19. In the authors' workflow: Quantification of nucleated cells was approximated via reference gene primer amplification. Measured with immunoSEQ multiplex PCR; TCRdb has only the in-frame clones, and not every one. D and trimming were read from the DNA, whereas the V and J calls and clone size are those reported in that table. The sample carries 100,000 to 120,000 clones, more than 70% recorded once. In Seattle, patients joined the study during active infection and were tracked longitudinally. The ends lost 0 bases at V and 1 base at J; junction bases unmatched: 3. The germline V gene has CDR1 SGHTA and CDR2 FQGNSA. This CDR3 is 15 amino acids long.

The TCR sequence derives from an older woman with COVID-19, enrolled during active disease. This chain joins TRBV7-2 and TRBJ2-7, with TRBD2 identical over 7 bases. The sequencing sample was made of peripheral blood. In DNA, the CDR3 is TGTGCCAGCAGCTTAGCGGTCGGGGGGTCCTACGAGCAGTACTTC. This sequence encodes CASSLAVGGSYEQYF.